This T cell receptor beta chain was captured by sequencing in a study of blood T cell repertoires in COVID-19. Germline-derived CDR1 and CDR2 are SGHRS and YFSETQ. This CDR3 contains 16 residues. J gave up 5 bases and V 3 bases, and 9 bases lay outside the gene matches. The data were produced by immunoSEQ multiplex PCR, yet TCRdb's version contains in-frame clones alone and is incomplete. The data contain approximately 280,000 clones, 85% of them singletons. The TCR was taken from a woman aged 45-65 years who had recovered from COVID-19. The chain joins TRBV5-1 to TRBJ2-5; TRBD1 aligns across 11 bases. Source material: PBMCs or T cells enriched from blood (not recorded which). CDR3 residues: CASSSIRDRGLETQYF. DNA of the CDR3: TGCGCCAGCAGCTCAATCCGGGACAGGGGGTTGGAGACCCAGTACTTC.